The TCR beta chain under discussion was sequenced for a study of T cell responses to AZD1222 COVID-19 vaccine. TCRdb's table, derived via immunoSEQ multiplex PCR, lists solely in-frame clones and lacks some. This table holds roughly 140,000 clones, roughly 90% found once. Germline loops: CDR1 SGHAT, CDR2 FQNNGV. Trimming took 0 bases from V and 8 from J, leaving 13 bases between them. CDR3 length equals 14 residues. The source was peripheral blood, collected on day 0 of AZD1222 vaccination. V usage is TRBV11-2 and J usage is TRBJ1-2; no firm D call. The clonotype comes from an adult in good health. The CDR3 nucleotides read TGTGCCAGCAGCTTAGATCAGTTCTCAGAAGGCTACACCTTC. It translates to CASSLDQFSEGYTF.